The following is a TCR beta chain sequence with its context. Antigen: not known. Amplification yielded TCR beta CDR3 regions, with RNA transcripts as the source. When the TCR CDR3 underwent first-round RT-PCR, the HTBI primer set was used. One entry per CDR3 protein results from TCRdb running MiXCR on the multiplex PCR reads. The table includes some 350,000 distinct CDR3 sequences, roughly 13% detected once. The data were obtained in a study of T cells in Graves' hyperthyroidism and ophthalmopathy. The germline gives CDR1 MNHEY, CDR2 SMNVEV (reference sequence). The CDR3 consists of 16 residues. V was trimmed by 3 bases and J by 6 bases, leaving 15 bases between them. Study outcomes and limitations: Before onset, by a median of around 6.1 months, the model predicted ophthalmopathy. Blood held most thyroid clonotypes expanded above 0.001 frequency.

Subjects with ophthalmopathy showed a Clinical Activity Score no lower than 3, a NOSPECS grade no lower than 4, and a duration shorter than 3 months. The study based diagnoses on clinical symptoms, serum thyroxine and TRAb, thyroid ultrasound and orbital computed tomography. The clonotype was recovered from a woman in her thirties or forties with Graves' ophthalmopathy. The sequenced sample consisted of blood. The V gene is TRBV27, the J gene TRBJ1-6, with D possibly matching TRBD1 (6 bases). The CDR3 DNA reads TGTGCCAGCAGTTTGGCCTCCCGGACAGCTAATTCACCCCTCCACTTT. Protein: CASSLASRTANSPLHF.